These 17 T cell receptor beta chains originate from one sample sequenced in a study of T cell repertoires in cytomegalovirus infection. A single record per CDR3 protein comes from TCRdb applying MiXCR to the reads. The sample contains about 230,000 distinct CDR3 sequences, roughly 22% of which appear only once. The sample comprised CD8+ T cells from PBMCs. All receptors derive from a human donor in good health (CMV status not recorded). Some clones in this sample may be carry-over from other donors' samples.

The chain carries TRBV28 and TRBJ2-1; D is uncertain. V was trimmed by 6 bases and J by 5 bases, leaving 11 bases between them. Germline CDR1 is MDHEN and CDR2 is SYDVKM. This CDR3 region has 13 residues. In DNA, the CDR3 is TGTGCCAGCAGCTATCGCATCCACAATGAGCAGTTCTTC. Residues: CASSYRIHNEQFF. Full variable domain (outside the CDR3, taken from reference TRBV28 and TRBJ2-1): DVKVTQSSRYLVKRTGEKVFLECVQDMDHENMFWYRQDPGLGLRLIYFSYDVKMKEKGDIPEGYSVSREKKERFSLILESASTNQTSMYLCASSYRIHNEQFFGPGTRLTVL.

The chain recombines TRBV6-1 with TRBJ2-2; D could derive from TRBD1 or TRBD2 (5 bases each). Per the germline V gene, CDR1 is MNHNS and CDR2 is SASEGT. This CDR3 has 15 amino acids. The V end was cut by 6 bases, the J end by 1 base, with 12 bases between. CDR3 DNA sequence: TGTGCCAGCAGAGGGACGGCGGGGAACACCGGGGAGCTGTTTTTT. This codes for CASRGTAGNTGELFF.

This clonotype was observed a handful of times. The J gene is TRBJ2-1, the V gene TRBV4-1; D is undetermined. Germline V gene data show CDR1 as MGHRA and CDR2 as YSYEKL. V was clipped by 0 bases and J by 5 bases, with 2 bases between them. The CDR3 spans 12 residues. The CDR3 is CASSQDNNEQFF. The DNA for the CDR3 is TGCGCCAGCAGCCAAGATAACAATGAGCAGTTCTTC.

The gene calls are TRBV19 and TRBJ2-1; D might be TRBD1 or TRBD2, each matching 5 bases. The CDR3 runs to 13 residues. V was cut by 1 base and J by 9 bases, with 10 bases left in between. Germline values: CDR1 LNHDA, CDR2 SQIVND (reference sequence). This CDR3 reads CASSIGGVSEQFF. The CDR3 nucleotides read TGTGCCAGTAGTATAGGAGGGGTGAGTGAGCAGTTCTTC.

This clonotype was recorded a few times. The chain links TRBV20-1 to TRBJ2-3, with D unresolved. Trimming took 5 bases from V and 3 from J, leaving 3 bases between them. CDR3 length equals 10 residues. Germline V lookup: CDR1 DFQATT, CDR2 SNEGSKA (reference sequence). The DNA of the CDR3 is TGCAGTGCTGAGACAGATACGCAGTATTTT. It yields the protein CSAETDTQYF.

The CDR3 sequence: CASSPDLKNIQYF. Written as DNA, the CDR3 is TGCGCCAGCAGCCCGGACCTCAAAAACATTCAGTACTTC. The rearrangement uses TRBV4-1 and TRBJ2-4; no clear D gene. Germline values: CDR1 MGHRA, CDR2 YSYEKL. Trimming removed 4 bases from V and 3 bases from J, with 7 bases in between. CDR3 length: 13 residues.

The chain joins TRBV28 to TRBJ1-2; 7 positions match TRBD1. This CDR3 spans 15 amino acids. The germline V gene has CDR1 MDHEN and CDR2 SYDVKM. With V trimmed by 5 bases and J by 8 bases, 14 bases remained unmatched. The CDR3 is CASSRRGQAGGGYTF. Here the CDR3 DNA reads TGTGCCAGCAGTAGAAGAGGACAGGCCGGCGGGGGCTACACCTTC.

Written as DNA, the CDR3 is TGTGCCAGCAGTTACGACTCAACAGCCCCCTACGAGCAGTACTTC. It codes for CASSYDSTAPYEQYF. V and J are TRBV6-2 or TRBV6-3 and TRBJ2-7; D is unresolved. The CDR3 has 15 amino acids. V shed 2 bases and J shed 2 bases, with 13 bases lying between them. Per the germline V gene, CDR1 is MNHEY and CDR2 is SVGEGT.

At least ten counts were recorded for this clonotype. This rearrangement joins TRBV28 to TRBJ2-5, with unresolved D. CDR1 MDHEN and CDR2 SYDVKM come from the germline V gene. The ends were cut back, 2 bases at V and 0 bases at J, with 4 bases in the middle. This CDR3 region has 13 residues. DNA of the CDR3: TGTGCCAGCAGTTTACCGGACCAAGAGACCCAGTACTTC. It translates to CASSLPDQETQYF.

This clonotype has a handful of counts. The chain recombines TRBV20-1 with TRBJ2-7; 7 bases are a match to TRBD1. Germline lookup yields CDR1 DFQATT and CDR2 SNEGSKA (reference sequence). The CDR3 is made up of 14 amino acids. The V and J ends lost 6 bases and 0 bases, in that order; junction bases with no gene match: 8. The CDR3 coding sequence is TGCAGTGCGGAGGACAGGCACAGCTCCTACGAGCAGTACTTC. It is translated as CSAEDRHSSYEQYF.

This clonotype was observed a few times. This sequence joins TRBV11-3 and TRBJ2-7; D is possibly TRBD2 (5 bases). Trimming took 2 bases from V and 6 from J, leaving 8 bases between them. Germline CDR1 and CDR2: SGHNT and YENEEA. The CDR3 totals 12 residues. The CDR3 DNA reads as TGTGCCAGCAGCTTATATGGAGGCGAGCAGTACTTC. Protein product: CASSLYGGEQYF.

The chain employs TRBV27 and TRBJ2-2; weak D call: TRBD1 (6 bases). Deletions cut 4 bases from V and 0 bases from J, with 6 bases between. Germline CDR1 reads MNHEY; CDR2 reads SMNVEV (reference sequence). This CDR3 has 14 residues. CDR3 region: CASSWTANTGELFF. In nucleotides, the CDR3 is TGTGCCAGCAGTTGGACAGCGAACACCGGGGAGCTGTTTTTT.

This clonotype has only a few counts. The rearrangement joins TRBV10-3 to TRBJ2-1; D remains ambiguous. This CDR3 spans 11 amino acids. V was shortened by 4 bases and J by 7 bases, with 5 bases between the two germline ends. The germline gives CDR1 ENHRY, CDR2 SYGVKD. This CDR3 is CAISVGNEQFF. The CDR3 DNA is TGTGCCATCAGTGTAGGTAATGAGCAGTTCTTC.

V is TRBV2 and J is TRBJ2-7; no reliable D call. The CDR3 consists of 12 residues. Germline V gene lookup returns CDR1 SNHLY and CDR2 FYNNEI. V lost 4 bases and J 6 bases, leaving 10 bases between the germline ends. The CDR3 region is CASSVLSIEQYF. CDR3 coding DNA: TGTGCCAGCAGTGTTCTAAGTATCGAGCAGTACTTC. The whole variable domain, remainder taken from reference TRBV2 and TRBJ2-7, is EPEVTQTPSHQVTQMGQEVILRCVPISNHLYFYWYRQILGQKVEFLVSFYNNEISEKSEIFDDQFSVERPDGSNFTLKIRSTKLEDSAMYFCASSVLSIEQYFGPGTRLTVT.

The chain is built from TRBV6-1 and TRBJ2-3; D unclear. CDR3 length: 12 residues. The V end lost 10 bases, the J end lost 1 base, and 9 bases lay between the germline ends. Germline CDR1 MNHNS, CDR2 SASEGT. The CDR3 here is CATWDRTDTQYF. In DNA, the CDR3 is TGTGCCACCTGGGATCGCACAGATACGCAGTATTTT.

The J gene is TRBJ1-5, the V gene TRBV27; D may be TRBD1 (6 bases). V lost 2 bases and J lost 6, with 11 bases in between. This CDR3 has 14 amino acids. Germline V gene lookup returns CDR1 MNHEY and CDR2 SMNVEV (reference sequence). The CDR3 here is CASSLAGVAQPQHF. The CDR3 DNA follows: TGTGCCAGCAGTTTAGCAGGGGTCGCTCAGCCCCAGCATTTT.

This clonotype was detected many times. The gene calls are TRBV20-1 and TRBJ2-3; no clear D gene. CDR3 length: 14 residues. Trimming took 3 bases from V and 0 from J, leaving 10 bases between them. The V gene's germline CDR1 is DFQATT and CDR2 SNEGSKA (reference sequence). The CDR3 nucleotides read TGCAGTGCTAGTGGCTTCATAAGCACAGATACGCAGTATTTT. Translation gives CSASGFISTDTQYF.